The T cell receptor (beta chain) under discussion was sequenced for a study of early T cells in non-severe SARS-CoV-2 infection. Notes on the study in general: Matching results from VDJdb favored anti-spike CD8 responses, leaving private and CD4 specificities undetected.

TCRdb reanalysed the 5' RACE reads using MiXCR and keeps one entry per CDR3 protein. The table includes 65,000 to 75,000 distinct CDR3 sequences, over 3.5% detected once. The table lists this clonotype with many counts. Its antigen is unidentified. The trim removed 6 bases at V and 2 bases at J, leaving 7 bases unmatched. The CDR3 length is 15 residues. From germline, CDR1 is KGHSH and CDR2 LQKENI. Here the sequenced sample was whole blood, taken at baseline. The chain is built from TRBV18 and TRBJ1-1; 9 positions agree with TRBD1. The receptor was isolated from an adult who was a healthcare worker with PCR-confirmed SARS-CoV-2 infection or an uninfected control (not recorded which). The donor label of this sample is uncertain. The chain's CDR3 is CASSQGTGTNTEAFF. DNA for the CDR3: TGTGCCAGCTCTCAAGGGACAGGGACTAACACTGAAGCTTTCTTT.